Listed below are T cell receptor beta chains from one sample, sequenced in a study of blood T cell repertoires in COVID-19. Sequencing used immunoSEQ multiplex PCR; TCRdb keeps in-frame clones, though not all of them. The data show 100,000 to 150,000 clones, around 84% seen once. Sequenced: PBMCs or T cells enriched from blood (not recorded which). The source is a man aged 40-55 years with acute COVID-19. Both conserved end residues are part of each CDR3. Fields, in order: J gene, V gene, CDR3 protein.

TRBJ1-2 | TRBV6-5 | CASSIGSGYTF
TRBJ2-1 | TRBV7-3 | CASSLSGVNEQFF
TRBJ2-1 | TRBV5-1 | CASSLSGTGEGNEQFF
TRBJ1-5 | TRBV18 | CASSLTGRQPQHF
TRBJ2-1 | TRBV5-1 | CASSLVLREQFF
TRBJ1-1 | TRBV18 | CASSRDTLRGAFF
TRBJ1-5 | TRBV6-6 | CASSYSWGDQPQHF
TRBJ2-1 | TRBV7-2 | CASSPGTGLTGSYNEQFF
TRBJ1-5 | TRBV11-2 | CASSLQGGRQPQHF
TRBJ2-3 | TRBV6-1 | CASSDPGTVTDTQYF
TRBJ1-1 | TRBV5-1 | CASSLGWDRALRAFF
TRBJ2-1 | TRBV19 | CASSPTGLGNEQFF
TRBJ2-7 | TRBV27 | CASSLRGLAYEQYF